The clone carrying this TCR beta chain occurred a few times. Its target is unknown. A read error may produce the germline difference seen at one junction end. Sample-barcoded 5' priming and a J-beta primer mix drove a second PCR of about 6 to 12 cycles. TCRdb fed the 5' RACE reads into MiXCR, producing one record per CDR3 protein. Of hundreds of thousands of distinct CDR3 sequences in the sample, around 26% were seen once. The sample originates from a study of blood T cells in healthy people across ages. Study-wide points: Any changes in expanded clonotypes were possibly confounded, as donor CMV status remained unknown. Whereas aged donors had fewer naive CD4+ cells, long-lived donors had more of them and higher diversity.

Each donor's blood draw was around 9.1 milliliters of peripheral blood. A minimum of 6.5 million PBMCs was isolated per sample. This clonotype originated in a woman of 80 years or more in good health. The sequenced sample was blood.

CDR3 in DNA: TGTGCCAGCTGCTTTGAGTGGGGAGTGGAGACCCAGTTCTTC. This gives the protein CASCFEWGVETQFF. The chain couples TRBV5-5 to TRBJ2-1; possibly TRBD2 for D (5 bases). Germline CDR1 SGHKS, CDR2 YYEKEE (reference sequence). CDR3 length: 14 residues.